This entry lists 3 T cell receptor beta chains sequenced from one sample in a study of CD8 T cells in ankylosing spondylitis. TCRdb re-called the 5' RACE reads through MiXCR, storing one row per CDR3 protein. This table has fewer than 200,000 distinct CDR3 sequences, 18% appearing once. Material: blood, either unsorted or a sorted T cell fraction (not recorded which). These receptors all come from a male donor between 10 and 30 years old with ankylosing spondylitis or in good health (not recorded which).

The J gene is TRBJ2-4, the V gene TRBV29-1; TRBD2 aligns across 11 bases. Germline CDR1 and CDR2: SQVTM and ANQGSEA. The V and J ends lost 6 bases and 0 bases, in that order; junction bases with no gene match: 10. The CDR3 is 17 amino acids. The CDR3 region is CSVKLAGENKAKNIQYF. Here the CDR3 DNA reads TGCAGCGTCAAACTAGCGGGAGAGAACAAAGCCAAAAACATTCAGTACTTC.

This clonotype was seen many times. V gene TRBV5-1 combines with J gene TRBJ1-5, with D unresolved. Germline CDR1 and CDR2: SGHRS and YFSETQ. CDR3 length equals 15 residues. Trimming removed 0 bases from V and 6 bases from J, with 13 bases in between. CDR3 region: CASSLDGEASQPQHF. The CDR3 DNA is TGCGCCAGCAGCTTGGACGGGGAAGCGAGTCAGCCCCAGCATTTT.

This clonotype was recorded at least ten times. The chain employs TRBV6-5 and TRBJ1-1; the D is unclear. Trimming took off 2 bases at V and 3 bases at J, with 7 bases between the two ends. The CDR3 consists of 13 residues. Germline loops: CDR1 MNHEY, CDR2 SVGAGI. CDR3 sequence reads: CASSYGIYTEAFF. In nucleotides, the CDR3 is TGTGCCAGCAGTTACGGGATTTACACTGAAGCTTTCTTT.